Shown below are 4 T cell receptor beta chains from a single sample sequenced in a study of blood T cell repertoires in COVID-19. Measured with immunoSEQ multiplex PCR; TCRdb has only the in-frame clones, and not every one. The profile shows over 200,000 clones, over 80% of them singletons. Sequenced: PBMCs or T cells enriched from blood (not recorded which). These receptors originate from a woman aged 30 to 39 who had been exposed to COVID-19.

This chain joins TRBV11-2 and TRBJ1-6, with D possibly being TRBD1 (6 bases). Germline CDR1 and CDR2: SGHAT and FQNNGV. Trimming took off 0 bases at V and 6 bases at J, with 12 bases between the two ends. The CDR3 sequence is 16 residues long. The DNA for the CDR3 is TGTGCCAGCAGCTTAGATAGACAGGCTCCTAATTCACCCCTCCACTTT. It specifies CASSLDRQAPNSPLHF.

V and J are TRBV24-1 and TRBJ2-1; no clear D. Trimming took 2 bases from V and 2 from J, leaving 6 bases between them. Germline-derived CDR1 and CDR2 are KGHDR and SFDVKD. CDR3 length: 14 amino acids. The CDR3 here is CATSDSNTYNEQFF. CDR3 DNA sequence: TGTGCCACCAGTGATTCGAACACCTACAATGAGCAGTTCTTC.

The rearrangement uses TRBV27 and TRBJ1-2; D perhaps matches TRBD1 (6 bases). Germline loops: CDR1 MNHEY, CDR2 SMNVEV (reference sequence). Trimming pared 3 bases from V and 0 bases from J, leaving 8 bases between. The CDR3 contains 14 residues. The CDR3, as DNA: TGTGCCAGCAGTTTCAGGGGACCTAACTATGGCTACACCTTC. This gives the protein CASSFRGPNYGYTF.

The rearrangement joins TRBV4-1 to TRBJ2-7; D not resolved. The CDR3 totals 15 residues. V was clipped by 1 base and J by 2 bases, with 12 bases between them. Germline lookup yields CDR1 MGHRA and CDR2 YSYEKL. The DNA of the CDR3 is TGCGCCAGCAGCCAAGGCTCAGGTTCCCCCTACGAGCAGTACTTC. Translation gives CASSQGSGSPYEQYF.